This T cell receptor beta chain was sequenced in a study of spatial heterogeneity in lung cancer. General study results and limits: Circulating ubiquitous expanded tumor TCRs were observed more frequently at resection than at follow-up.

TCRdb redid the calling of the 5' RACE reads with MiXCR, one entry per CDR3 protein. The data show about 95,000 distinct CDR3 sequences, approximately 8.9% seen once. Ten or more counts support this clonotype. What it binds is unknown. Time point indicated: sample taken at primary tumor resection. Frozen PBMC, nontumor lung or tumor provided whole RNA, which was sequenced unsorted. Here the sequenced sample was PBMCs, taken at surgery. The sequence came from a male donor with early-stage non-small cell lung cancer.

The CDR3 DNA follows: TGCGCCAGCAGTCAATTGGGCCAGGGGGCGCATGAGGAGACCCAGTACTTC. This gives the protein CASSQLGQGAHEETQYF. The chain links TRBV23-1 to TRBJ2-5; the match to TRBD1 covers 8 bases. TRBV23-1 is known as an ORF, though its function is uncertain. This CDR3 has 17 residues. After removal of 1 base from V and 5 bases from J, the junction contained 12 bases not matched to a gene.